One sample yielded the 24 T cell receptor beta chains listed below, sequenced in a study of cytomegalovirus exposure and HLA in healthy donors. Researchers ran the PCR with 60 Vbeta and 13 Jbeta primers. Clones were sequenced by immunoSEQ multiplex PCR, and TCRdb holds only the in-frame ones, with some missing. This sample has about 120,000 clones; roughly 66% occur once, and the top ten carry approximately 1.4%. Material for sequencing was PBMCs. Receptor source: a man in his late teens or twenties in good health and CMV-seronegative.

V and J are TRBV9 and TRBJ1-2; TRBD1 matches at 8 bases. Per germline, CDR1 SGDLS and CDR2 YYNGEE. The CDR3 runs to 13 residues. V dropped 4 bases and J dropped 7; count of bases not matched to a gene: 6. DNA of the CDR3: TGTGCCAGCAGCTATTCAGGGGGCGCTGGCTACACCTTC. Residues: CASSYSGGAGYTF.

This clone was observed once. The CDR3 DNA follows: TGCAGCGTTGAACCAAGACAGCCCCGGGCTAATGAGCAGTTCTTC. Its protein is CSVEPRQPRANEQFF. The chain recombines TRBV29-1 with TRBJ2-1; a possible D gene is TRBD1 (5 bases). CDR1 SQVTM and CDR2 ANQGSEA come from the germline V gene. V was pared by 2 bases and J by 7 bases, with 18 bases between. This CDR3 region has 15 residues.

This rearrangement joins TRBV28 to TRBJ1-2, with 10 nucleotides matching TRBD1. The V segment lost 5 bases and the J segment 4 bases; nucleotides outside the gene matches: 7. The CDR3 contains 15 residues. Germline CDR1 is MDHEN and CDR2 is SYDVKM. The CDR3 loop reads CASSLVTGGSYGYTF. In nucleotides, the CDR3 is TGTGCCAGCAGTCTAGTGACAGGGGGCTCCTATGGCTACACCTTC.

The CDR3 DNA is TGTGCCAGCAGGCCGGGACAGGGAACCGGGGAGCTGTTTTTT. Encoded protein: CASRPGQGTGELFF. J is TRBJ2-2 and V is TRBV7-6; 9 nucleotides line up with TRBD1. With 6 bases clipped from V and 5 bases from J, the junction kept 4 bases outside the gene matches. Per germline, CDR1 SGHVS and CDR2 FNYEAQ. This CDR3 contains 14 residues.

The rearrangement uses TRBV29-1 and TRBJ2-5; 10 positions match TRBD1. CDR1 is SQVTM, CDR2 ANQGSEA, per germline. J gave up 5 bases and V 6 bases, and 9 bases lay outside the gene matches. This CDR3 spans 14 amino acids. The CDR3 sequence: CSVAPGQGMETQYF. The CDR3 nucleotides read TGCAGCGTCGCACCGGGACAGGGGATGGAGACCCAGTACTTC.

The chain uses TRBV6-5 and TRBJ2-7; the match to TRBD2 covers 8 bases. Unmatched junction bases numbered 5, after V lost 5 bases and J lost 2 bases. The CDR3 spans 14 residues. From germline, CDR1 is MNHEY and CDR2 SVGAGI. CDR3 protein: CASSLAGETYEQYF. CDR3 nucleotide sequence: TGTGCCAGCAGTCTAGCGGGTGAAACCTACGAGCAGTACTTC.

The chain combines TRBV7-9 with TRBJ2-7, with a tentative D call TRBD1 (5 bases). This CDR3 has 17 amino acids. Between the trimmed V and J ends, which lost 2 bases and 2 bases, there was a span of 19 bases. Germline V CDR1 and CDR2: SEHNR, FQNEAQ (reference sequence). CDR3 nucleotides: TGTGCCAGCAGCTTAACGATGAGCAAGGGGCCCCCCTACGAGCAGTACTTC. Amino acids: CASSLTMSKGPPYEQYF.

The gene calls are TRBV6-6 and TRBJ1-2; D gene ambiguous. CDR1 and CDR2 from the germline V gene are MNHNY and SVGAGI (reference sequence). The CDR3 is 14 amino acids. V was clipped by 3 bases and J by 3 bases, with 11 bases between them. The CDR3 reads CASSYPRGDYGYTF. The CDR3 bases are TGTGCCAGCAGTTATCCACGGGGTGACTATGGCTACACCTTC.

On this clone: Mismatch with germline at one junction end may stem from a read error. V usage is TRBV7-2 and J usage is TRBJ1-1; D unclear. This CDR3 is built from 13 residues. The germline V gene has CDR1 SGHTA and CDR2 FQGNSA. The CDR3 DNA follows: TGTGCCAGCGGCTTGCGGTTGAACACTGAAGCTTTCTTT. Protein sequence: CASGLRLNTEAFF.

V is TRBV4-1 and J is TRBJ1-2; D gene ambiguous. The germline gives CDR1 MGHRA, CDR2 YSYEKL. The CDR3 has 15 residues. The ends were cut back, 0 bases at V and 0 bases at J, with 8 bases in the middle. The CDR3 DNA sequence: TGCGCCAGCAGCCAAGATCTTTTTTCTAACTATGGCTACACCTTC. The encoded protein is CASSQDLFSNYGYTF.

This clone appeared a few times. The chain recombines TRBV15 with TRBJ2-7, with D perhaps TRBD2 (6 bases). Germline loops: CDR1 LNHNV, CDR2 YYDKDF (reference sequence). V was cut by 3 bases and J by 5 bases, with 14 bases left in between. The CDR3 loop spans 14 amino acids. The CDR3 DNA is TGTGCCACCAGCAGGGCGGGGTGGGAGAACGAGCAGTACTTC. The encoded protein is CATSRAGWENEQYF.

This chain links TRBV25-1 with TRBJ2-7; 9 nucleotides agree with TRBD2. The V gene's germline CDR1 is MGHDK and CDR2 SYGVNS. The junction had 9 bases not matched to a gene; V was cut back by 8 bases and J by 7 bases. This CDR3 is built from 13 residues. The chain's CDR3 is CASGLAGEKEQYF. The CDR3 nucleotides are TGTGCCAGCGGATTAGCGGGAGAAAAAGAGCAGTACTTC.

The J gene is TRBJ1-1, the V gene TRBV15; the D is unclear. This CDR3 spans 13 amino acids. Germline CDR1 is LNHNV and CDR2 is YYDKDF (reference sequence). The ends were cut back, 2 bases at V and 1 base at J, with 5 bases in the middle. CDR3 sequence: CATSRTGNTEAFF. The CDR3 DNA follows: TGTGCCACCAGCAGAACCGGGAACACTGAAGCTTTCTTT. The full variable domain, completed using reference TRBV15 and TRBJ1-1, is DAMVIQNPRYQVTQFGKPVTLSCSQTLNHNVMYWYQQKSSQAPKLLFHYYDKDFNNEADTPDNFQSRRPNTSFCFLDIRSPGLGDTAMYLCATSRTGNTEAFFGQGTRLTVV.

This chain connects TRBV28 to TRBJ2-5; 10 bases agree with TRBD1. The CDR3 spans 15 residues. Per germline, CDR1 MDHEN and CDR2 SYDVKM. V was pared by 5 bases and J by 5 bases, with 8 bases of the junction left unmatched. CDR3 in amino acids: CASSPGTGVEETQYF. Here the CDR3 DNA reads TGTGCCAGCAGTCCCGGGACAGGGGTAGAGGAGACCCAGTACTTC.

This clone showed up just once. J is TRBJ2-7 and V is TRBV28, with D possibly TRBD1 on 6 matching bases. Trimming removed 6 bases from V and 6 bases from J, with 18 bases in between. The length of the CDR3 is 14 residues. Germline CDR1 reads MDHEN; CDR2 reads SYDVKM. CDR3 coding DNA: TGTGCCAGCAGCCGCCGGAACAGGGCCGGCGAGCAGTACTTC. Its protein is CASSRRNRAGEQYF.

This clone was observed a few times. The V and J genes are TRBV7-9 and TRBJ2-7; 14 bases align to TRBD2. CDR3 size: 15 residues. With V trimmed by 5 bases and J by 4 bases, 4 bases remained unmatched. Germline CDR1 is SEHNR and CDR2 is FQNEAQ (reference sequence). The CDR3 coding sequence is TGTGCCAGCAGCCCCTGGACTAGCGGGAGGTACGAGCAGTACTTC. Translated: CASSPWTSGRYEQYF.

The chain links TRBV15 to TRBJ2-7, with D unresolved. The CDR3 consists of 14 residues. V was pared by 5 bases and J by 2 bases, with 13 bases between. From germline, CDR1 is LNHNV and CDR2 YYDKDF (reference sequence). CDR3 region: CATSRNRVTYEQYF. DNA of the CDR3: TGTGCCACCAGCCGGAACCGGGTCACCTACGAGCAGTACTTC.

The V and J genes are TRBV6-4 and TRBJ2-1; 12 bases agree with TRBD2. Germline assignment: CDR1 MRHNA and CDR2 SNTAGT. This CDR3 spans 14 amino acids. V shed 8 bases and J 10 bases; nucleotides not matched to a gene: 9. The CDR3: CASSPSGRAQEQFF. The CDR3 DNA is TGTGCCAGCTCCCCTAGCGGGAGGGCCCAGGAGCAGTTCTTC.

The chain carries TRBV29-1 and TRBJ1-2; 10 nucleotides match TRBD1. The V and J ends lost 5 bases and 1 base, in that order; junction bases with no gene match: 10. This CDR3 has 16 residues. Germline loops: CDR1 SQVTM, CDR2 ANQGSEA. The DNA for the CDR3 is TGCAGCGTTCGTACGGCAGGGACAGGGGTTAACTATGGCTACACCTTC. Translating it yields CSVRTAGTGVNYGYTF. Full variable domain (outside the CDR3, taken from reference TRBV29-1 and TRBJ1-2): SAVISQKPSRDICQRGTSLTIQCQVDSQVTMMFWYRQQPGQSLTLIATANQGSEATYESGFVIDKFPISRPNLTFSTLTVSNMSPEDSSIYLCSVRTAGTGVNYGYTFGSGTRLTVV.

V gene TRBV7-2 combines with J gene TRBJ2-3; no clear D. The CDR3 runs 13 residues. Germline CDR1 reads SGHTA; CDR2 reads FQGNSA. V lost 1 base and J lost 5, with 7 bases in between. In DNA form, the CDR3 reads TGTGCCAGCAGCTTAGTTAGAGTAGATACGCAGTATTTT. It codes for CASSLVRVDTQYF.

Concerning this clone: A junction end diverges from the germline sequence, so it may reflect a read error. V gene TRBV10-3 combines with J gene TRBJ1-1, with a possible D match to TRBD1 (6 bases). CDR1 ENHRY and CDR2 SYGVKD come from the germline V gene. The CDR3 is 16 amino acids. CDR3 residues: CAFSDPLRGYGTEAFF. The CDR3 DNA sequence: TGTGCCTTCAGTGACCCTCTAAGGGGGTATGGGACTGAAGCTTTCTTT.

V gene TRBV28 combines with J gene TRBJ2-7; TRBD1 matches at 8 bases. CDR1 is MDHEN and CDR2 is SYDVKM in the germline V gene. Trimming removed 5 bases from V and 4 bases from J; junction bases left unmatched: 1. This CDR3 region has 12 residues. The DNA of the CDR3 is TGTGCCAGCAGTACAGGGGGGTACGAGCAGTACTTC. Its protein product is CASSTGGYEQYF.

V gene TRBV27 combines with J gene TRBJ2-1, with 7 bases identical to TRBD1. Germline loops: CDR1 MNHEY, CDR2 SMNVEV (reference sequence). The CDR3 has 16 amino acids. V dropped 7 bases and J dropped 4; count of bases not matched to a gene: 13. As DNA, the CDR3 is TGTGCCAGCAACCAAGAGCCGGGACAGAGATACAATGAGCAGTTCTTC. Protein: CASNQEPGQRYNEQFF.

Only a few counts were recorded for this clone. The rearrangement uses TRBV7-8 and TRBJ2-1; 10 bases are shared with TRBD2. Unmatched junction bases numbered 6, after V lost 1 base and J lost 0 bases. This CDR3 has 18 residues. CDR1 SGHVS and CDR2 FQNEAQ come from the germline V gene. The CDR3 DNA sequence: TGTGCCAGCAGCTTAGGACTAGCGGGCCCGAGCTCCTACAATGAGCAGTTCTTC. Translated, it gives CASSLGLAGPSSYNEQFF. The full variable domain, rest sourced from reference TRBV7-8 and TRBJ2-1, is GAGVSQSPRYKVAKRGQDVALRCDPISGHVSLFWYQQALGQGPEFLTYFQNEAQLDKSGLPSDRFFAERPEGSVSTLKIQRTQQEDSAVYLCASSLGLAGPSSYNEQFFGPGTRLTVL.